The 14 T cell receptor beta chains given below trace back to one sample, sequenced in a study of blood T cell repertoires in COVID-19. Method: immunoSEQ multiplex PCR; TCRdb's copy keeps in-frame clones and lacks some. The profile shows some 100,000 clones, around 80% of them singletons. The sequenced sample consisted of peripheral blood. The receptors derive from a man between 65 and 79 years old with acute or convalescent COVID-19.

The rearrangement links TRBV27 to TRBJ1-5; D not resolved. V was trimmed by 4 bases and J by 0 bases, leaving 7 bases between them. The CDR3 is 14 amino acids. Germline V lookup: CDR1 MNHEY, CDR2 SMNVEV (reference sequence). CDR3 nucleotides: TGTGCCAGCAGTTCCTCGTATAGCAATCAGCCCCAGCATTTT. It yields the protein CASSSSYSNQPQHF.

The chain recombines TRBV19 with TRBJ2-5; 8 bases align to TRBD1. The CDR3 loop spans 13 amino acids. Germline assignment: CDR1 LNHDA and CDR2 SQIVND (reference sequence). The V and J ends lost 10 bases and 0 bases, in that order; junction bases with no gene match: 4. The DNA for the CDR3 is TGTGCCACTGAGGACAGGGACCAAGAGACCCAGTACTTC. It codes for CATEDRDQETQYF.

This clone was detected once. CDR3 nucleotide sequence: TGTGCCAGCAGCTTAGGGCGGGGGGGCCCCGAGACCCAGTACTTC. This codes for CASSLGRGGPETQYF. The rearrangement uses TRBV7-8 and TRBJ2-5, with 9 bases lining up with TRBD2. CDR1 SGHVS and CDR2 FQNEAQ come from the germline V gene. The CDR3 has 15 amino acids. Germline trimming cut 1 base from V and 5 bases from J; bases unmatched to any gene: 5.

This clone was picked up a small number of times. This chain connects TRBV5-4 to TRBJ1-3, with a weak D call TRBD1 (5 bases). V dropped 4 bases and J dropped 4 bases, with 27 bases sitting between them. The CDR3 spans 19 residues. Looked up from germline, CDR1 is SGHNT and CDR2 is YYREEE (reference sequence). DNA of the CDR3: TGTGCCAGCAGCCGCCCGGGAAATCGTTGGGGGGGAGCGGGAAACACCATATATTTT. Its protein product is CASSRPGNRWGGAGNTIYF.

The J gene is TRBJ2-1, the V gene TRBV24-1; 7 bases align to TRBD1. Germline V CDR1 and CDR2: KGHDR, SFDVKD. This CDR3 contains 15 residues. Losses at the gene ends were 4 bases for V and 8 bases for J; bases not matched to a gene: 10. Here the CDR3 DNA reads TGTGCCACCAGTGAGGGCCGGGACAGTAAGGATGAGCAGTTCTTC. This gives the protein CATSEGRDSKDEQFF.

The sample holds a few counts of this clone. V usage is TRBV14 and J usage is TRBJ2-1, with D possibly being TRBD2 (5 bases). This CDR3 region has 13 residues. Between the trimmed V and J ends, which lost 0 bases and 9 bases, there was a span of 9 bases. Germline loops: CDR1 SGHDN, CDR2 FVKESK. The CDR3 reads CASSQDIGSEQFF. CDR3 nucleotides: TGTGCCAGCAGCCAAGATATAGGGAGTGAGCAGTTCTTC.

The rearrangement joins TRBV3-1 (or the pseudogene TRBV3-2) to TRBJ1-2; D may be TRBD1 (6 bases). In germline, CDR1 is LGHDT, CDR2 YNNKEL (reference sequence). The germline V and J ends were trimmed by 1 base and 5 bases, with 11 bases remaining between them. CDR3 length: 14 amino acids. The CDR3 sequence is CASSQGRGSYGYTF. The CDR3 DNA reads TGTGCCAGCAGCCAAGGCAGGGGATCTTATGGCTACACCTTC.

The chain recombines TRBV11-2 with TRBJ2-7, with D possibly being TRBD2 (6 bases). Trimming left V 2 bases short and J 4 bases short, with 9 bases between. Germline V gene data show CDR1 as SGHAT and CDR2 as FQNNGV. CDR3 length: 13 residues. The CDR3 sequence: CASSLNGRYEQYF. Written as DNA, the CDR3 is TGTGCCAGCAGCTTAAACGGGAGATACGAGCAGTACTTC.

The genes are TRBV18 and TRBJ2-7, with 12 bases lining up with TRBD1. With 5 bases clipped from V and 7 bases from J, the junction kept 9 bases outside the gene matches. The CDR3 sequence is 15 residues long. Germline CDR1 reads KGHSH; CDR2 reads LQKENI. CDR3 in amino acids: CASSMPGQGAREQYF. The CDR3 coding sequence is TGTGCCAGCTCAATGCCGGGACAGGGGGCGAGGGAGCAGTACTTC.

The chain carries TRBV30 and TRBJ2-1, with D possibly matching TRBD1 (5 bases). This CDR3 spans 11 amino acids. Per germline, CDR1 GTSNPN and CDR2 SVGIG (reference sequence). V was shortened by 0 bases and J by 10 bases, with 7 bases between the two germline ends. Here the CDR3 DNA reads TGTGCCTGGAGTGTACAGGCCGAGCAGTTCTTC. It translates to CAWSVQAEQFF.

V and J are TRBV7-2 and TRBJ2-2; 10 bases align to TRBD2. The CDR3 contains 16 residues. Trimming removed 6 bases from V and 5 bases from J; junction bases left unmatched: 9. Germline V CDR1 and CDR2: SGHTA, FQGNSA. The CDR3 sequence is CASSPPGGLATGELFF. The CDR3 nucleotides read TGTGCCAGCAGTCCTCCCGGGGGACTAGCGACCGGGGAGCTGTTTTTT.

The J gene is TRBJ1-4, the V gene TRBV5-4; D unclear. The germline gives CDR1 SGHNT, CDR2 YYREEE (reference sequence). The CDR3 is 14 residues long. Trimming left V 4 bases short and J 8 bases short, with 15 bases between. Written as DNA, the CDR3 is TGTGCCAGCAGCACAGTGACCAGCCCAGAAAAACTGTTTTTT. Its translation is CASSTVTSPEKLFF.

This clone was found once. V is TRBV11-3 and J is TRBJ2-1, with TRBD1 matching over 9 bases. Germline V gene lookup returns CDR1 SGHNT and CDR2 YENEEA. The J segment lost 3 bases and the V segment lost 5 bases, leaving 5 bases of the junction unmatched. This CDR3 has 15 amino acids. CDR3 nucleotides: TGTGCCAGCAGCCAGGACAGGGGAATCTACAATGAGCAGTTCTTC. It is translated as CASSQDRGIYNEQFF. The complete variable domain, with remaining parts taken from reference TRBV11-3 and TRBJ2-1, reads EAGVVQSPRYKIIEKKQPVAFWCNPISGHNTLYWYLQNLGQGPELLIRYENEEAVDDSQLPKDRFSAERLKGVDSTLKIQPAELGDSAVYLCASSQDRGIYNEQFFGPGTRLTVL.

This clone was recorded a few times. The gene calls are TRBV2 and TRBJ2-2; no firm D call. The germline gives CDR1 SNHLY, CDR2 FYNNEI. CDR3 length equals 14 residues. Trimming removed 8 bases from V and 8 bases from J, with 18 bases in between. The CDR3 bases are TGTGCCAGCGTGTTCGAGGAGTCGGCGGGGGAGCTGTTTTTT. Protein: CASVFEESAGELFF.